Listed below are T cell receptor beta chains from one sample, sequenced in a study of naive and memory T cell subsets. TCRdb processed the UMI-ligation and nested PCR reads anew with MiXCR; each CDR3 protein has one entry. The data hold 140,000 to 150,000 distinct CDR3 sequences, with over 15% observed a single time. Sequenced sample: naive CD4+ T cells from blood. The receptors were gathered from a human donor in good health. Both conserved end residues are part of each CDR3. The order of the fields is J gene, D gene, V gene, clone size, CDR3 protein, CDR3 DNA. A D gene is named only where the DNA matches it firmly. Not all rows give a size; the values are once, few, many and, for expanded clones, a class.

J gene: TRBJ2-7
D gene: -
V gene: TRBV7-2
clone size: few
CDR3 protein: CASSKQGRSYEQYF
CDR3 DNA: TGTGCCAGCAGCAAGCAGGGAAGGTCCTACGAGCAGTACTTC

J gene: TRBJ2-7
D gene: TRBD2
V gene: TRBV6-2/TRBV6-3
clone size: few
CDR3 protein: CASRSTSRSYEQYF
CDR3 DNA: TGTGCCAGCAGATCGACTAGCAGAAGCTACGAGCAGTACTTC

J gene: TRBJ1-2
D gene: -
V gene: TRBV2
clone size: -
CDR3 protein: CASSTGPYGYTF
CDR3 DNA: TGTGCCAGCAGTACAGGACCCTATGGCTACACCTTC

J gene: TRBJ2-7
D gene: -
V gene: TRBV28
clone size: many
CDR3 protein: CASSPSAAEQYF
CDR3 DNA: TGTGCCAGCAGTCCGTCGGCAGCCGAGCAGTACTTC

J gene: TRBJ2-7
D gene: TRBD2
V gene: TRBV20-1
clone size: many
CDR3 protein: CSARESGSRDYSYEQYF
CDR3 DNA: TGCAGTGCTAGAGAGTCTGGGTCCCGGGACTACTCCTACGAGCAGTACTTC

J gene: TRBJ1-4
D gene: -
V gene: TRBV12-3/TRBV12-4
clone size: -
CDR3 protein: CASSSASEKLFF
CDR3 DNA: TGTGCCAGCAGTTCAGCAAGTGAAAAACTGTTTTTT

J gene: TRBJ2-1
D gene: TRBD2
V gene: TRBV2
clone size: few
CDR3 protein: CASSLSIGLAGNNEQFF
CDR3 DNA: TGTGCCAGCAGCCTATCAATAGGACTAGCGGGTAACAATGAGCAGTTCTTC

J gene: TRBJ2-1
D gene: TRBD2
V gene: TRBV9
clone size: few
CDR3 protein: CASSVDPGGREGNEQFF
CDR3 DNA: TGTGCCAGCAGCGTAGACCCGGGAGGTCGGGAGGGTAATGAGCAGTTCTTC

J gene: TRBJ2-3
D gene: -
V gene: TRBV12-3/TRBV12-4
clone size: few
CDR3 protein: CASSGVSTDTQYF
CDR3 DNA: TGTGCCAGCAGTGGGGTTAGCACAGATACGCAGTATTTT

J gene: TRBJ2-6
D gene: -
V gene: TRBV2
clone size: -
CDR3 protein: CASSEREAHSGANVLTF
CDR3 DNA: TGTGCCAGCAGTGAACGAGAGGCTCACTCTGGGGCCAACGTCCTGACTTTC

J gene: TRBJ2-3
D gene: TRBD2
V gene: TRBV7-2
clone size: -
CDR3 protein: CASSPGLGWSTDTQYF
CDR3 DNA: TGTGCCAGCAGCCCAGGACTAGGCTGGAGCACAGATACGCAGTATTTT

J gene: TRBJ2-3
D gene: -
V gene: TRBV28
clone size: few
CDR3 protein: CASSPQGYPQYF
CDR3 DNA: TGTGCCAGCAGTCCGCAGGGGTACCCGCAGTATTTT

J gene: TRBJ2-3
D gene: -
V gene: TRBV18
clone size: few
CDR3 protein: CASSLVGGDTDTQYF
CDR3 DNA: TGTGCCAGCTCCTTGGTCGGGGGAGACACAGATACGCAGTATTTT

J gene: TRBJ2-5
D gene: -
V gene: TRBV20-1
clone size: -
CDR3 protein: CSASAGARETQYF
CDR3 DNA: TGCAGTGCTAGTGCTGGGGCCCGGGAGACCCAGTACTTC

J gene: TRBJ1-2
D gene: -
V gene: TRBV10-1
clone size: -
CDR3 protein: CASSVSQNYGYTF
CDR3 DNA: TGCGCCAGCAGTGTCAGCCAAAACTATGGCTACACCTTC

J gene: TRBJ2-6
D gene: -
V gene: TRBV25-1
clone size: -
CDR3 protein: CACRAYDVLTF
CDR3 DNA: TGTGCCTGCAGGGCGTATGACGTCCTGACTTTC

J gene: TRBJ2-5
D gene: TRBD1
V gene: TRBV12-3/TRBV12-4
clone size: few
CDR3 protein: CASRRTGGETQYF
CDR3 DNA: TGTGCCAGCCGTAGGACAGGGGGAGAGACCCAGTACTTC

J gene: TRBJ1-5
D gene: TRBD1
V gene: TRBV27
clone size: -
CDR3 protein: CASSRQTGSQPQHF
CDR3 DNA: TGTGCCAGCAGCCGGCAGACAGGGAGCCAGCCCCAGCATTTT

J gene: TRBJ1-5
D gene: TRBD1
V gene: TRBV5-1
clone size: -
CDR3 protein: CASSPGTADQPQHF
CDR3 DNA: TGCGCCAGCAGCCCTGGGACAGCTGATCAGCCCCAGCATTTT

J gene: TRBJ2-2
D gene: TRBD2
V gene: TRBV4-2
clone size: many
CDR3 protein: CASSQVAGNTGELFF
CDR3 DNA: TGTGCCAGCAGCCAAGTAGCGGGCAACACCGGGGAGCTGTTTTTT

J gene: TRBJ2-1
D gene: TRBD2
V gene: TRBV10-3
clone size: many
CDR3 protein: CAISSSSGFGSSYNEQFF
CDR3 DNA: TGTGCCATCAGTTCGTCTAGCGGCTTTGGGAGCTCCTACAATGAGCAGTTCTTC

J gene: TRBJ2-6
D gene: -
V gene: TRBV12-3/TRBV12-4
clone size: few
CDR3 protein: CASSFRTATSGANVLTF
CDR3 DNA: TGTGCCAGCAGTTTTCGGACAGCCACCTCTGGGGCCAACGTCCTGACTTTC

J gene: TRBJ2-1
D gene: -
V gene: TRBV6-5
clone size: few
CDR3 protein: CASSYSFRLDSSYNEQFF
CDR3 DNA: TGTGCCAGCAGTTACTCTTTTCGACTGGACAGCTCCTACAATGAGCAGTTCTTC

J gene: TRBJ1-1
D gene: -
V gene: TRBV29-1
clone size: -
CDR3 protein: CSVKGQGTEAFF
CDR3 DNA: TGCAGCGTTAAGGGGCAAGGCACTGAAGCTTTCTTT

J gene: TRBJ2-1
D gene: -
V gene: TRBV5-1
clone size: -
CDR3 protein: CASSLQPVGPTTYNEQFF
CDR3 DNA: TGCGCCAGCAGCTTGCAGCCCGTAGGACCTACCACCTACAATGAGCAGTTCTTC

J gene: TRBJ2-2
D gene: -
V gene: TRBV6-5
clone size: -
CDR3 protein: CASRWQGTTGELFF
CDR3 DNA: TGTGCCAGCAGGTGGCAGGGGACCACCGGGGAGCTGTTTTTT

J gene: TRBJ2-3
D gene: -
V gene: TRBV6-5
clone size: few
CDR3 protein: CASSTLVGPNADTQYF
CDR3 DNA: TGTGCCAGCAGCACCCTTGTAGGACCGAACGCAGATACGCAGTATTTT

J gene: TRBJ2-7
D gene: TRBD2
V gene: TRBV29-1
clone size: few
CDR3 protein: CSATTSGRRSYEQYF
CDR3 DNA: TGCAGCGCAACCACTAGCGGGAGGAGGTCCTACGAGCAGTACTTC

J gene: TRBJ2-5
D gene: TRBD1
V gene: TRBV5-1
clone size: few
CDR3 protein: CASSLGQGQQETQYF
CDR3 DNA: TGCGCCAGCAGCTTAGGACAGGGGCAGCAAGAGACCCAGTACTTC